What follows describes a single T cell receptor (beta chain). Its antigen has not been determined. Base-call qualities are not available, and no considerably larger clone is one nucleotide away. This sample includes further DNA sequences coding for the same CDR3. TCRbeta CDR3 regions were amplified from genomic DNA by means of the immunoSEQ Assay, a bias-controlled multiplex PCR. Under the source paper's analysis protocol: The number of nucleated cells in each sample was estimated from the amplification of reference gene primers within the assay. To quantify the absolute abundance of each unique TCRbeta CDR3 rearrangement, sequence reads were collapsed and filtered. For each sample, productive Simpson clonality was calculated as the square root of Simpson's diversity index across productive rearrangements. Here the immuneACCESS table is served through TCRdb, limited to in-frame sequences with V and J called. Missing clones are a known gap in these copies; in checked studies unresolved V genes cover under half, and the rest lacks a known reason. The V and J calls and clone size were taken over from that table, and D and trimming were inferred from the DNA. In this sample the table shows approximately 240,000 clones, 80% to 90% of which occur a single time. Approximately 2.8% of the sample comes from the top ten.

The sample belongs to a study of blood T cell repertoires in COVID-19 (dated by TCRdb to the early 2020s). Regarding the study in general: For ImmuneRACE Cohort 3, a participant was defined as recovered based on two consecutive negative NP/OP PCR tests, clearance by a healthcare professional, or resolution of symptoms. Samples from collaborators originated in the United States, Italy and Spain and spanned both the acute and convalescent phases of COVID-19. The material from the prospective study consisted of cDNA or gDNA derived from T cells, B-cell-depleted T cells, or PBMCs. The dataset comprised deeply sampled blood TCRbeta repertoires from subjects exposed to, actively infected with, or recovered from COVID-19. The repertoires were made available in a free public database intended to serve as a resource for research on the immune response to SARS-CoV-2. Samples came from the ongoing ImmuneRACE study (first 160 participants) plus 1,254 subjects from 6 global collaborators. Nearly every sample came with metadata listing a de-identified subject ID, COVID-19 status, age in years and sex. HLA class I and class II types, where available, came from metadata supplied by the sample provider rather than from assay-based typing.

Enrolling through a virtual design, the prospective study's participants ranged in age from roughly 18 to 89 years and lived across 24 United States geographic areas. To assign participants to cohorts, the prospective study relied on clinical history that participants themselves reported in a screening survey and a study questionnaire. In the prospective study, mobile phlebotomists collected whole blood, serum and a nasopharyngeal or oropharyngeal swab from each participant. Over an approximately 2-month period, participants in the prospective study had the option of providing additional blood draws and questionnaires. Blood samples from the prospective study were shipped frozen or at room temperature prior to DNA extraction. V gives up 1 base and J gives up 7 bases, and the segment between their germline ends measures 8 bases. CDR1 and CDR2 were assigned from the germline V gene (reference sequence) as LGHDT and YNNKEL. Reading from cysteine to phenylalanine, the CDR3 counts 14 amino acids. Kept here is only the CDR3 DNA, which spans 42 bases and is read in frame from base 1.

Findings and caveats that apply to the study as a whole: The quantity of clinical and demographic metadata differed by source and by participant and was supplied without curation.

The chain is encoded by TRBV3-1 (or the pseudogene TRBV3-2) joined to TRBJ1-6, with the D gene call left open. The sequenced sample consisted of PBMCs or T cells enriched from blood (not recorded which). The source is a woman between 45 and 60 years old in a cohort exposed to, infected with or recovered from COVID-19 (not recorded which). For the CDR3, the sequence is CASSQVEGNSPLHF. The DNA sequence is given as TGTGCCAGCAGCCAAGTAGAGGGAAATTCACCCCTCCACTTT.